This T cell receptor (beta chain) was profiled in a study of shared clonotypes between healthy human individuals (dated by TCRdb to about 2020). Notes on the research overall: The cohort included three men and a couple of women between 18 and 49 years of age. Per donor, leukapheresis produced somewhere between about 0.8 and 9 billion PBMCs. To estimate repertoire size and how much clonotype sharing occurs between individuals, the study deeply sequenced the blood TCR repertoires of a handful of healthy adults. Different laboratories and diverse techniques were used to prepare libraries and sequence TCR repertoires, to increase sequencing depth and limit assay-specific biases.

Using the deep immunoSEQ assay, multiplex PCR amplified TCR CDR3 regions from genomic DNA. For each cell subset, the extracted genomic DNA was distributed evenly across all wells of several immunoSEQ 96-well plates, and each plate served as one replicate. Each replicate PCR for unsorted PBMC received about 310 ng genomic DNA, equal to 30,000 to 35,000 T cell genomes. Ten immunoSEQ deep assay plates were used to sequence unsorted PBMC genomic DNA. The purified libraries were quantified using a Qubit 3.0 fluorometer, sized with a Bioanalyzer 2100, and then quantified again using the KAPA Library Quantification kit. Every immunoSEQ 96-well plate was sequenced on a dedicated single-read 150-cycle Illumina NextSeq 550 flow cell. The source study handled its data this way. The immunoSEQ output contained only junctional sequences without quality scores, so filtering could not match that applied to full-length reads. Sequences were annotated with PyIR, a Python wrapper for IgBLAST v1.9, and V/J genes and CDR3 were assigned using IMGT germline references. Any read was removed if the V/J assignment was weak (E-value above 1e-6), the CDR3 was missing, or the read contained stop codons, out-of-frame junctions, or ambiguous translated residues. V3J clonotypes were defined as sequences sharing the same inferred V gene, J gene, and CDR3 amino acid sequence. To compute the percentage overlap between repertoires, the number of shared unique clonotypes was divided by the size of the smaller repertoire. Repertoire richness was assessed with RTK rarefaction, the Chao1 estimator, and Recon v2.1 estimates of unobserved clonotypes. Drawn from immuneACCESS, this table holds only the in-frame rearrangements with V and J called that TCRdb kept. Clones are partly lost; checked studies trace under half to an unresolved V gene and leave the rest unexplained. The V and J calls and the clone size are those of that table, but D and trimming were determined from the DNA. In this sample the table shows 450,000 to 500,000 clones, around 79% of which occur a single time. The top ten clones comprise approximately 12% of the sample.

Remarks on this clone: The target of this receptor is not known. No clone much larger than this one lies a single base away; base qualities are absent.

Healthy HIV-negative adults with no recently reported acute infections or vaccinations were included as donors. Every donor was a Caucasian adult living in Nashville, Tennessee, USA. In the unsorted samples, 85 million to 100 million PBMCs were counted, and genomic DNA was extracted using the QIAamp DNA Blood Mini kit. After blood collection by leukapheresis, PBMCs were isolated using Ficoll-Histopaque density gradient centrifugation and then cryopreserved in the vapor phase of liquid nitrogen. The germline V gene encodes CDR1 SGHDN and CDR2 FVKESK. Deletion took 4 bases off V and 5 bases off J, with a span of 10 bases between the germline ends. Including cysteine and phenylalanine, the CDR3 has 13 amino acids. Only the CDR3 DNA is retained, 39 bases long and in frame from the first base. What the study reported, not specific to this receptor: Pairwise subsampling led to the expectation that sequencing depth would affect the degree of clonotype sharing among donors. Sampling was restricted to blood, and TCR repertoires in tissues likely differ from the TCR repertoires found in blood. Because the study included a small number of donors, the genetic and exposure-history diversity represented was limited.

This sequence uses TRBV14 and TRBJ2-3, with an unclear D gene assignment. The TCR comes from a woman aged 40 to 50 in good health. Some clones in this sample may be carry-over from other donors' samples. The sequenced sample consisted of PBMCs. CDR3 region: CASSLRSKDTQYF. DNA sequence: TGTGCCAGCAGCCTTCGCTCGAAAGATACGCAGTATTTT.